Described below is a single TCR beta chain sequence and its context. This clonotype was counted many times. There is no known antigen for this receptor. No quality values exist for individual bases; no much larger clone is one base distant. Relative to germline, V is 2 bases shorter and J is 5 bases shorter, with 14 bases between their ends. The CDR3 spans 15 residues, from the cysteine through the phenylalanine. The retained sequence is limited to the CDR3, 45 bases, with the frame set at the first base. CDR1 and CDR2 are drawn from the germline V gene: SGHRS, YFSETQ. The data originate from a study of T cells in Graves' hyperthyroidism and ophthalmopathy (dated by TCRdb to about 2019). In the study overall: Peripheral blood samples were taken at initial diagnosis, before any treatment was given. TCR V-J signatures able to tell the groups apart were searched for in a discovery cohort of 95 or so patients, of whom fewer than 45 had Graves' ophthalmopathy and around 57 had stable Graves' hyperthyroidism. Prospective prediction of ophthalmopathy was tested in an independent validation cohort of 18 hyperthyroidism patients and 17 patients who later progressed to ophthalmopathy. For training and testing, the 100 or so patients in the discovery cohort were randomly divided in a 7:3 ratio. Thyroid tissue and blood T-cell repertoires from more than five Graves' hyperthyroidism patients were also compared in the study. After blood sampling, hyperthyroidism patients were treated with methimazole at a starting dose of 30 mg daily, and ophthalmopathy patients were treated with high-dose intravenous methylprednisolone. According to the paper, TCR Vbeta CDR3 sequencing was carried out on roughly 130 peripheral blood samples, which came from some 41 ophthalmopathy, around 75 hyperthyroidism and 17 progressor patients. Summary of the overall study and its limitations: In validation, the model predicted progression to ophthalmopathy a median of about 6 months before onset, with over 60% sensitivity and roughly 72% specificity. Most expanded thyroid clonotypes (frequency above 0.001) were also detected in blood, a finding suggesting that blood repertoires may reflect thyroid immune responses. Ophthalmopathy was separated from stable hyperthyroidism by a 13 V-J signature model, with around 88% sensitivity and about 81% specificity obtained in cross-validation and 80%/75% obtained in testing. Sample size was not statistically predetermined, and blinding of investigators to group allocation was not performed.

A patient counted as having stable Graves' hyperthyroidism if no progression to ophthalmopathy occurred over 18 months of follow-up. Hyperthyroidism patients were newly diagnosed, with disease duration under 2 months, and aged 18 to 65 years. The study excluded patients with uncontrolled infections, other autoimmune diseases, pregnancy or lactation. Diagnoses were based on clinical symptoms, serum thyroxine and TRAb, thyroid ultrasound and orbital computed tomography. PBMCs were separated from about 10 ml of fresh peripheral blood using Ficoll-Paque density gradient centrifugation. Total RNA was extracted with Trizol reagent, and quality was checked on an Agilent 2100 Bioanalyzer. TCR beta CDR3 regions were amplified from RNA transcripts. The first round of RT-PCR for the TCR CDR3 was performed with the HTBI primer set and the Qiagen OneStep RT-PCR kit. Libraries were constructed in a second round of multiplex PCR, after which size selection and purification were carried out. Paired-end sequencing of the libraries was performed with 100 bp reads on an Illumina HiSeq2000. The study's processing was this. SOAPnuke was used to process the raw data, throwing out any read that contained adapters or uncalled bases, had a mean Phred below 15, or lacked an exact constant-primer or identifier match. High-quality paired reads were merged with COPE v1.2.5, and unique nucleotide sequences were defined as clonotypes. Clonotypes were aligned to IMGT TRBV, TRBD and TRBJ reference segments using MiTCR v1.1. Analysis was restricted to V-J combinations with a frequency above 0.0001, which covered roughly 99% of repertoires. The TCS score was defined as the ratio of F50 (clonal expansion) to E x V (chaos), calculated using BLOSUM62-based TCRdist between CDR3 peptides within each V-J. Welch's t-statistics and random forest reduced around 550 V-J features to some 14, which were used in a naive Bayes classifier (R e1071). Through fastp at Q25 and MiXCR, TCRdb rebuilt clones from the public reads, retaining in-frame beta chains. Every distinct CDR3 protein forms one entry, paired with its most common genes and DNA. It is TCRdb's table, rather than the study itself, that gives the V and J calls and clone size. This sample gives approximately 380,000 distinct CDR3 sequences in total; over 15% of them show up just once. About 3.5% of the sample comes from the top ten.

This clonotype was obtained from a woman aged 18-30 years with Graves' hyperthyroidism. The sequenced sample consisted of blood. Recombination joined TRBV5-1 with TRBJ2-4, with a weak D call of TRBD2 (7 bases match). The CDR3 is CASSLTGGGENIQYF. The base sequence is TGCGCCAGCAGCTTAACGGGGGGCGGGGAAAACATTCAGTACTTC.